This T cell receptor beta chain was sequenced during a study of vaccination and CD4 T cells after COVID-19. About the research overall: Two of the convalescents were Hispanic, and convalescents were six males and four females. The peptides that stimulated the cells were overlapping spike peptides from SARS-CoV-2, HCoV-NL63, HCoV-OC43 and HCoV-229E.

Germline V CDR1 and CDR2: SGHTA, FQGNSA. The CDR3 sequence is 15 residues long. V shed 6 bases and J 2 bases; nucleotides not matched to a gene: 9. As regards this clonotype: Antigen specificity is unknown.

Sample time point: late sampling 161 to 241 days after vaccination in three convalescent patients. Treatment in this sample: approximately nine-day PBMC culture with coronavirus spike peptide pools or control peptides (ViraFEST assay). Sequenced with the Oncomine TCR Beta short-read assay was DNA taken from cultured CD4+ T cells. TCRdb ran MiXCR on the PCR reads and lists one entry per CDR3 protein. The sample has around 16,000 distinct CDR3 sequences; approximately 50% are singletons. Sequencing used CD4+ T cells from blood, cultured in vitro, obtained about 7 months after SARS-CoV-2 vaccination. The chain joins TRBV7-2 to TRBJ2-7; 8 nucleotides match TRBD1. The receptor's source is a human donor who had recovered from COVID-19. The CDR3 DNA follows: TGTGCCAGCAGGGGATCCGGGACAGGTCCCTACGAGCAGTACTTC. Its protein is CASRGSGTGPYEQYF.